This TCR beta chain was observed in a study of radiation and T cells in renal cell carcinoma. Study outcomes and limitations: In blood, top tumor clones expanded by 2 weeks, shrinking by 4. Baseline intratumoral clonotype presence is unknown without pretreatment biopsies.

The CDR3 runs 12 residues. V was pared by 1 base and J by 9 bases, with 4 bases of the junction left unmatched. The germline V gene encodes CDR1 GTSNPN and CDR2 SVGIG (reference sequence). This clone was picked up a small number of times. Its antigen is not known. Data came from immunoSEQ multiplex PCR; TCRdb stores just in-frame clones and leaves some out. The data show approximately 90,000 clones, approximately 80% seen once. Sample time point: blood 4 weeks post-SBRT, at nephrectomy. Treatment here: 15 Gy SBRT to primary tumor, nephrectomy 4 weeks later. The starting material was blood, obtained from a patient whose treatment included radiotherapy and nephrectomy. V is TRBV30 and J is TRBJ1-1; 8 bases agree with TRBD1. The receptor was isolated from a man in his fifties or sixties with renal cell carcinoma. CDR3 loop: CAWSDRQGKAFF. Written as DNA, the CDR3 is TGTGCCTGGAGTGACCGACAGGGGAAAGCTTTCTTT.